Below are 18 T cell receptor beta chains sequenced from a single sample in a study of blood T cell repertoires in COVID-19. Libraries were prepared by immunoSEQ multiplex PCR; TCRdb keeps only in-frame clonotypes and omits some of them. Among roughly 130,000 clones listed, 90% were seen once. Specimen: peripheral blood. The receptors here all came from a man between 60 and 75 years old with COVID-19, enrolled during active disease.

The gene calls are TRBV27 and TRBJ2-3, with 9 positions matching TRBD1. V gave up 7 bases and J gave up 2 bases; unmatched junction bases: 4. There are 14 residues in the CDR3. Germline V gives CDR1 MNHEY, CDR2 SMNVEV (reference sequence). The CDR3 region has the DNA TGTGCCAGCATTAGGGACAGGGACACAGATACGCAGTATTTT. Its translation: CASIRDRDTDTQYF.

The rearrangement links TRBV5-1 to TRBJ1-1; 9 bases fit TRBD1. There are 16 residues in the CDR3. Germline loops: CDR1 SGHRS, CDR2 YFSETQ. The V gene end was trimmed by 0 bases and the J gene end by 3 bases; junction bases not matched to a gene: 6. The CDR3 DNA reads as TGCGCCAGCAGCTTGGTTGGGACAGGGTTATACACTGAAGCTTTCTTT. Translating gives CASSLVGTGLYTEAFF.

The V call is TRBV5-4, the J call TRBJ1-1, with 7 bases identical to TRBD1. The germline V gene encodes CDR1 SGHNT and CDR2 YYREEE (reference sequence). There are 15 residues in the CDR3. Trimming removed 1 base from V and 2 bases from J; junction bases left unmatched: 5. CDR3 protein: CASSLTGDANTEAFF. The DNA of the CDR3 is TGTGCCAGCAGCTTGACAGGGGACGCTAACACTGAAGCTTTCTTT.

V is TRBV5-4 and J is TRBJ1-1, with 10 positions matching TRBD1. The CDR3 loop spans 15 amino acids. CDR1 and CDR2 (germline): SGHNT, YYREEE (reference sequence). The junction had 9 bases not matched to a gene; V was cut back by 5 bases and J by 5 bases. CDR3 coding DNA: TGTGCCAGCAGTCCTTTTGGGACAGGGGATACTGAAGCTTTCTTT. Translating it yields CASSPFGTGDTEAFF.

The chain joins TRBV2 to TRBJ2-1; 9 nucleotides agree with TRBD2. CDR1 and CDR2 (germline): SNHLY, FYNNEI. This CDR3 has 16 amino acids. With 6 bases clipped from V and 9 bases from J, the junction kept 15 bases outside the gene matches. The CDR3 DNA follows: TGTGCCAGCAGGGCTTACCTCGGGACTAGCCGGGCTGAGCAGTTCTTC. This encodes CASRAYLGTSRAEQFF.

The rearrangement uses TRBV6-1 and TRBJ2-5; D remains ambiguous. The V end was cut by 2 bases, the J end by 7 bases, with 14 bases between. CDR3 size: 14 residues. Per the germline V gene, CDR1 is MNHNS and CDR2 is SASEGT. DNA for the CDR3: TGTGCCAGCAGTGAACAGGCCGATGAAGGGACCCAGTACTTC. It encodes CASSEQADEGTQYF.

This clone is a singleton in its sample. The chain uses TRBV7-6 and TRBJ1-4; D gene unclear. V was pared by 4 bases and J by 4 bases, with 10 bases between. Germline lookup yields CDR1 SGHVS and CDR2 FNYEAQ. This CDR3 region has 14 residues. CDR3 sequence (DNA): TGTGCCAGCAGCTCTAGAGACCTTAATGAAAAACTGTTTTTT. Its translation is CASSSRDLNEKLFF.

This clone appeared once. The chain is built from TRBV5-8 and TRBJ2-5; 7 positions match TRBD2. Unmatched junction bases numbered 0, after V lost 4 bases and J lost 3 bases. Per germline, CDR1 SGHTS and CDR2 YDEGEE. The CDR3 consists of 12 residues. CDR3 nucleotides: TGTGCCAGCAGCCGGGAGGAAGAGACCCAGTACTTC. Translated: CASSREEETQYF.

The chain's CDR3 is CASRAQETQYF. CDR3 bases: TGCGCCAGCAGGGCTCAAGAGACCCAGTACTTC. V and J are TRBV5-1 and TRBJ2-5; D is unresolved. The CDR3 totals 11 residues. V lost 5 bases and J lost 2, with 4 bases in between. CDR1 and CDR2 from the germline V gene are SGHRS and YFSETQ.

The chain uses TRBV5-4 and TRBJ1-5; D ambiguous. Trimming removed 0 bases at V and 1 base at J, with 5 bases between. Germline V gene lookup returns CDR1 SGHNT and CDR2 YYREEE (reference sequence). There are 14 residues in the CDR3. The CDR3, as DNA: TGTGCCAGCAGCTTGGACGGGAGCAATCAGCCCCAGCATTTT. Encoded protein: CASSLDGSNQPQHF.

The chain couples TRBV4-1 to TRBJ1-1; D may be TRBD1 (5 bases). Germline V gene lookup returns CDR1 MGHRA and CDR2 YSYEKL. Trimming cost V 1 base and J 2 bases, with 14 bases left between them. The CDR3 consists of 16 residues. This CDR3 is CASSQVIIGQNTEAFF. The CDR3 DNA reads TGCGCCAGCAGCCAAGTGATCATAGGACAAAACACTGAAGCTTTCTTT.

The gene calls are TRBV13 and TRBJ2-1; D possibly corresponds to TRBD2 (6 bases). CDR1 and CDR2 from the germline V gene are PRHDT and FYEKMQ (reference sequence). The CDR3 runs 12 residues. Trimming took off 6 bases at V and 9 bases at J, with 12 bases between the two ends. In DNA form, the CDR3 reads TGTGCCAGCAGTAACCTTAGCGGTGAGCAGTTCTTC. Encoded protein: CASSNLSGEQFF.

The CDR3 DNA sequence: TGTGCCAGCAGCTCTTTCCCCCACGAGCAGTACTTC. It specifies CASSSFPHEQYF. This rearrangement joins TRBV13 to TRBJ2-7; no definite D call. Trimming removed 4 bases at V and 5 bases at J, with 9 bases between. Per the germline V gene, CDR1 is PRHDT and CDR2 is FYEKMQ (reference sequence). The CDR3 length is 12 residues.

The V call is TRBV6-5, the J call TRBJ1-4, with 8 bases that match TRBD1. With 2 bases clipped from V and 7 bases from J, the junction kept 3 bases outside the gene matches. Germline V CDR1 and CDR2: MNHEY, SVGAGI. CDR3 length equals 14 residues. CDR3 in amino acids: CASSYGQGSEKLFF. The DNA of the CDR3 is TGTGCCAGCAGTTACGGACAGGGCAGTGAAAAACTGTTTTTT.

This clone was seen just once. V is TRBV28 and J is TRBJ2-7; 7 bases agree with TRBD2. Germline CDR1 MDHEN, CDR2 SYDVKM. The CDR3 totals 14 residues. The V and J ends lost 5 bases and 3 bases, in that order; junction bases with no gene match: 7. CDR3 sequence reads: CASSGLRDYYEQYF. In nucleotides, the CDR3 is TGTGCCAGCAGTGGACTCCGGGACTACTACGAGCAGTACTTC.

CDR3 DNA: TGTGCCAGCAGCTTGTCCAGGGGGCTTCCTCCCGATACGCAGTATTTT. Translation gives CASSLSRGLPPDTQYF. The rearrangement links TRBV5-6 to TRBJ2-3, with 8 bases identical to TRBD1. Trimming cost V 1 base and J 6 bases; bases outside gene matches: 10. There are 16 residues in the CDR3. Per the germline V gene, CDR1 is SGHDT and CDR2 is YYEEEE.

The chain combines TRBV24-1 with TRBJ2-1; TRBD2 agrees at 7 bases. The germline V gene encodes CDR1 KGHDR and CDR2 SFDVKD. With V trimmed by 3 bases and J by 0 bases, 13 bases remained unmatched. The CDR3 consists of 19 residues. CDR3 nucleotide sequence: TGTGCCACCAGTGATCCCTTGGAGTCTAGCGGTAGCTCCTACAATGAGCAGTTCTTC. Amino acid sequence: CATSDPLESSGSSYNEQFF.

In this sample, this clone turned up a few times. This chain links TRBV19 with TRBJ2-2; possible D gene TRBD1, 7 bases. Trimming left V 7 bases short and J 5 bases short, with 14 bases between. Per germline, CDR1 LNHDA and CDR2 SQIVND (reference sequence). The CDR3 runs to 14 residues. CDR3 nucleotides: TGTGCCAGTAATTTACAGGGGAGGACCGGGGAGCTGTTTTTT. Translating gives CASNLQGRTGELFF.